A selection of T cell receptor beta chains follows, all from one sample in a study of blood T cell repertoires in COVID-19. TCRdb's copy holds only in-frame clones and misses some; the assay was immunoSEQ multiplex PCR. The table includes about 350,000 clones, roughly 86% detected once. The sample comprised peripheral blood. These receptor sequences come from a woman between 65 and 79 years old with COVID-19, enrolled during active disease. Each CDR3 is given with its conserved first and last residue. D genes are given only for firm matches. The size of a clone is reported for some rows only, either as once, few or many, or as a class for expanded clones.

clone_size d_call cdr3_length j_call v_call cdr3_nt cdr3_aa
. TRBD1 10 TRBJ1-2 TRBV28 TGTGCCAGTCAGGGGGGAGGCTACACCTTC CASQGGGYTF
. . 14 TRBJ1-2 TRBV7-8 TGTGCCAGCAGCTTAGGACAGCCTAACTATGGCTACACCTTC CASSLGQPNYGYTF
once . 13 TRBJ1-2 TRBV4-1 TGCGCCAGCAGCCCACGGGAGGGCTATGGCTACACCTTC CASSPREGYGYTF
. TRBD2 17 TRBJ2-3 TRBV5-1 TGCGCCAGCAGCACCCCGACTAGCGGGGGGCCACCAGATACGCAGTATTTT CASSTPTSGGPPDTQYF
. TRBD1 15 TRBJ1-5 TRBV24-1 TGTGCCACCAGTGAGGGGACAGGGACTAATCAGCCCCAGCATTTT CATSEGTGTNQPQHF
. . 13 TRBJ1-1 TRBV7-2 TGTGCCAGCAGCGTCACAGTTACCACTGAAGCTTTCTTT CASSVTVTTEAFF
. TRBD2 15 TRBJ2-2 TRBV7-2 TGTGCCAGCAGCCCGCGGGGGGGCATCGCCGGGGAGCTGTTTTTT CASSPRGGIAGELFF
. . 15 TRBJ2-5 TRBV6-5 TGTGCCAGCAGTTCGGACATGACGCCACAAGAGACCCAGTACTTC CASSSDMTPQETQYF
. . 15 TRBJ1-6 TRBV19 TGTGCCAGTAGTATAGTCAACAGGATGGATTCACCCCTCCACTTT CASSIVNRMDSPLHF
few . 11 TRBJ2-7 TRBV5-4 TGTGCCAGCAGCTTGGGGGAGGAGCAGTACTTC CASSLGEEQYF
. . 15 TRBJ2-3 TRBV21-1 TGTGCCAGCAGCAAAGGGGGGGTAGCGGGGTATACGCAGTATTTT CASSKGGVAGYTQYF
. TRBD2 16 TRBJ2-1 TRBV2 TGTGCCAGCAGTGGGATAGCGGGGGGCATCTACAATGAGCAGTTCTTC CASSGIAGGIYNEQFF
. . 19 TRBJ2-6 TRBV7-9 TGTGCCAGCAGCCCAACCCCCGGGACACCAGACTCTGGGGCCAACGTCCTGACTTTC CASSPTPGTPDSGANVLTF
. . 16 TRBJ1-5 TRBV6-2/TRBV6-3 TGTGCCAGCAGTACCGGATGGAGGGCTCCCAATCAGCCCCAGCATTTT CASSTGWRAPNQPQHF
. TRBD1 16 TRBJ1-6 TRBV4-3 TGCGCCAGCAGCCAAAGGGACAGCTCCTATAATTCACCCCTCCACTTT CASSQRDSSYNSPLHF
. TRBD2 14 TRBJ2-5 TRBV5-1 TGCGCCAGCAGCTTGAAACTAGCGGGCGAGACCCAGTACTTC CASSLKLAGETQYF
few TRBD1 16 TRBJ2-7 TRBV27 TGTGCCAGCAGTGGGCGGCGGACAGGGGGGATCTACGAGCAGTACTTC CASSGRRTGGIYEQYF